What follows is one T cell receptor beta chain and its context. This record comes from a study of memory CD4+ T cells and cytomegalovirus serostatus. This CDR3 has 11 amino acids. From germline, CDR1 is SGHAT and CDR2 FQNNGV. Trimming cost V 6 bases and J 6 bases, with 9 bases left between them. The protocol was immunoSEQ multiplex PCR, while the TCRdb copy is restricted to in-frame clones and leaves out a portion. The table records 70,000 to 95,000 clones, less than 90% of them present only once. Single viable CD3+CD4+CD8-CD45RO+ cells were sorted as the memory CD4+ T cells. Sequenced: memory CD4+ T cells from blood. The chain carries TRBV11-2 and TRBJ2-7; D remains ambiguous. This clonotype was obtained from an adult in good health and CMV-seronegative. CDR3 nucleotide sequence: TGTGCCAGCAGTTTCAAAACCGAGCAGTACTTC. Protein sequence: CASSFKTEQYF.